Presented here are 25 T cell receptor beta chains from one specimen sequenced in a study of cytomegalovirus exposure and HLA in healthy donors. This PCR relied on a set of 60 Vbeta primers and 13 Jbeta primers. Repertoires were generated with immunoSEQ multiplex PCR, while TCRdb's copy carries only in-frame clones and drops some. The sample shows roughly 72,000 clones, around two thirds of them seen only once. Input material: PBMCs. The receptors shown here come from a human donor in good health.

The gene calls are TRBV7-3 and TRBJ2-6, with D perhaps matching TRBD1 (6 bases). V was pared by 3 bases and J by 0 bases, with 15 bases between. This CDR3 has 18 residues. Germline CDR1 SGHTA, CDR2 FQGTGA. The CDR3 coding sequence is TGTGCCAGCAGCTTTCAGGGGTTAGGATCCTCTGGGGCCAACGTCCTGACTTTC. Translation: CASSFQGLGSSGANVLTF.

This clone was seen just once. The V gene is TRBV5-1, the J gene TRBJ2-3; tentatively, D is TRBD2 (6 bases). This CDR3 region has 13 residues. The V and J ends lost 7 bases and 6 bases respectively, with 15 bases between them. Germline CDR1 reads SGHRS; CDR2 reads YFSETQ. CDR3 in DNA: TGCGCCAGCCGAAGGACTGGGGGGGATACGCAGTATTTT. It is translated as CASRRTGGDTQYF.

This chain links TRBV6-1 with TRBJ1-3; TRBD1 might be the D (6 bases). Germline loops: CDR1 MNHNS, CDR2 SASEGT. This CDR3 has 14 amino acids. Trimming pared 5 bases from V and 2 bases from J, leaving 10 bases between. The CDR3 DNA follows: TGTGCCAGCAGTTGGACAGAAGCTGGAAACACCATATATTTT. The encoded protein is CASSWTEAGNTIYF.

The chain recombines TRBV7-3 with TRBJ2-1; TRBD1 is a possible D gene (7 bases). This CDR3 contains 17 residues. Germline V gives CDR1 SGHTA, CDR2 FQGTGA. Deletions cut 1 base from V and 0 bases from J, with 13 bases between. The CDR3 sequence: CASSLRAGGSSYNEQFF. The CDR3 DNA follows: TGTGCCAGCAGCTTAAGGGCAGGGGGGAGCTCCTACAATGAGCAGTTCTTC.

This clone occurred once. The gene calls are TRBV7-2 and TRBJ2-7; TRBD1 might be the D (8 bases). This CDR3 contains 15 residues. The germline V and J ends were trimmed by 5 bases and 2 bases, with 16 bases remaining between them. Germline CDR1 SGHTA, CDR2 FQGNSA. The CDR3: CASSRGQGGTYEQYF. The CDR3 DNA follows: TGTGCCAGCAGCCGAGGACAGGGAGGGACCTACGAGCAGTACTTC.

The CDR3 region is CASSADRLGEQYF. The CDR3 coding sequence is TGCGCCAGCAGTGCCGACAGATTAGGGGAGCAGTACTTC. The rearrangement links TRBV10-1 to TRBJ2-7; D possibly corresponds to TRBD1 (5 bases). Per germline, CDR1 WNHNN and CDR2 SYGVQD (reference sequence). The CDR3 is 13 residues long. V lost 4 bases to trimming and J lost 7 bases, with 14 bases between them.

CDR3 sequence (DNA): TGTGCCAGCGGGGAACTCGGGACAACAGCTTTCTTT. Translation gives CASGELGTTAFF. V usage is TRBV6-6 and J usage is TRBJ1-1; D may be TRBD1 (6 bases). The CDR3 runs 12 residues. From germline, CDR1 is MNHNY and CDR2 SVGAGI (reference sequence). V lost 8 bases and J lost 10, with 17 bases in between.

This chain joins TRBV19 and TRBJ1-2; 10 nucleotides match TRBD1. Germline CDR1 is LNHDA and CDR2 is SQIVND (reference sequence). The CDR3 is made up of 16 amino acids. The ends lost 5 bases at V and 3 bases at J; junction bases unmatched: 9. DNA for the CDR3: TGTGCCAGTAGTTCATTGCCGGGACAGGGGCACTATGGCTACACCTTC. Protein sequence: CASSSLPGQGHYGYTF. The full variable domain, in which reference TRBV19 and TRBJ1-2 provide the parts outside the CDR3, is DGGITQSPKYLFRKEGQNVTLSCEQNLNHDAMYWYRQDPGQGLRLIYYSQIVNDFQKGDIAEGYSVSREKKESFPLTVTSAQKNPTAFYLCASSSLPGQGHYGYTFGSGTRLTVV.

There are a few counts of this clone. CDR3 nucleotide sequence: TGTGCCAGCAGTCTCACAGGGATTTCACCCCTCCACTTT. Its protein product is CASSLTGISPLHF. The chain recombines TRBV27 with TRBJ1-6, with a possible D match to TRBD1 (6 bases). Looked up from germline, CDR1 is MNHEY and CDR2 is SMNVEV (reference sequence). This CDR3 has 13 residues. Trimming left V 5 bases short and J 9 bases short, with 11 bases between.

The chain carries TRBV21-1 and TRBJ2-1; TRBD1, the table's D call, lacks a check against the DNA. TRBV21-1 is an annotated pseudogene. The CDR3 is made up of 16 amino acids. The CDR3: CASSTGQILNNNEQFF. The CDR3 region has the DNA TGTGCCAGCAGCACGGGACAGATCCTTAACAACAATGAGCAGTTCTTC.

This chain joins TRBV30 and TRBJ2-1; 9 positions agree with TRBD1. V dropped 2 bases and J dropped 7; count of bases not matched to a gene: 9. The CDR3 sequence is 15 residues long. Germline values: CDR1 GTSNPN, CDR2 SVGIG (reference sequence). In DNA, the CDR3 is TGTGCCTGGAGTTCCCCTGGGACAGGGAAAAATGAGCAGTTCTTC. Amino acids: CAWSSPGTGKNEQFF.

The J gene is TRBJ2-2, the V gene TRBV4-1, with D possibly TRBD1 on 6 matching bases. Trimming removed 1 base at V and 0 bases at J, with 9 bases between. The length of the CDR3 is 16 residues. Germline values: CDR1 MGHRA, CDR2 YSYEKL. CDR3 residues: CASSQGQASNTGELFF. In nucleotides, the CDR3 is TGCGCCAGCAGCCAAGGACAGGCCTCGAACACCGGGGAGCTGTTTTTT.

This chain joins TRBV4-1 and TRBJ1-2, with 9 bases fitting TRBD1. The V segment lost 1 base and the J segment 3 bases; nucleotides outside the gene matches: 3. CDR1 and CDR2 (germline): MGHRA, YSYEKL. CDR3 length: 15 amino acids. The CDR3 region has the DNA TGCGCCAGCAGCCAAGGGGACAGGGAGGACTATGGCTACACCTTC. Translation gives CASSQGDREDYGYTF.

CDR3 protein: CASALRGSDTQYF. The CDR3 DNA is TGTGCTAGTGCCCTCCGGGGTTCAGATACGCAGTATTTT. V and J are TRBV12-5 and TRBJ2-3, with D perhaps TRBD2 (5 bases). This CDR3 region has 13 residues. V was shortened by 7 bases and J by 4 bases, with 12 bases between the two germline ends. Germline CDR1 and CDR2: LGHNT and FRNRAP.

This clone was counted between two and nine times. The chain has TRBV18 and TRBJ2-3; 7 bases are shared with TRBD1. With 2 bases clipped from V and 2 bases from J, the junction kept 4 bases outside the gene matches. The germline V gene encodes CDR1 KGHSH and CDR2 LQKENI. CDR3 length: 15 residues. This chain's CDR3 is CASSPTGQITDTQYF. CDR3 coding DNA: TGTGCCAGCTCACCAACGGGACAGATCACAGATACGCAGTATTTT. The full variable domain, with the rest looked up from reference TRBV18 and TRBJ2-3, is NAGVMQNPRHLVRRRGQEARLRCSPMKGHSHVYWYRQLPEEGLKFMVYLQKENIIDESGMPKERFSAEFPKEGPSILRIQQVVRGDSAAYFCASSPTGQITDTQYFGPGTRLTVL.

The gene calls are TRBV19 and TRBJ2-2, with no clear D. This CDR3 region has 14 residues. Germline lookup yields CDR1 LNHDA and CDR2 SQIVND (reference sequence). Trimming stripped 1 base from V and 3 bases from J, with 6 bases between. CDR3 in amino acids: CASSIGPDTGELFF. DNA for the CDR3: TGTGCCAGTAGTATAGGTCCAGACACCGGGGAGCTGTTTTTT.

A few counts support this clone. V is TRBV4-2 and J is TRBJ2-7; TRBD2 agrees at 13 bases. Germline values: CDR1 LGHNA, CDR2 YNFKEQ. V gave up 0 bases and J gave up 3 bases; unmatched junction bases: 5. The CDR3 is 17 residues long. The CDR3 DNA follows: TGTGCCAGCAGCCAAGAGGGGACTAGCGGGGTGAACTACGAGCAGTACTTC. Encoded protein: CASSQEGTSGVNYEQYF.

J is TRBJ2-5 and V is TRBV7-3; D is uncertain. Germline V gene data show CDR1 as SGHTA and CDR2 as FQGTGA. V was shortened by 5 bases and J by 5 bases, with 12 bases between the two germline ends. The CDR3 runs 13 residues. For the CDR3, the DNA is TGTGCCAGCAGCACTAATAGTGGGGAGACCCAGTACTTC. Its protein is CASSTNSGETQYF.

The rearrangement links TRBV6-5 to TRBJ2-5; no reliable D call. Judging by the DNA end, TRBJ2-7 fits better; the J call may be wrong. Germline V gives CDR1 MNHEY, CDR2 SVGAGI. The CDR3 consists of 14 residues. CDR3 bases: TGTGCCAGCAGTTACTCGGGCGACGCCTACGAGCAGTACTTC. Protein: CASSYSGDAYEQYF.

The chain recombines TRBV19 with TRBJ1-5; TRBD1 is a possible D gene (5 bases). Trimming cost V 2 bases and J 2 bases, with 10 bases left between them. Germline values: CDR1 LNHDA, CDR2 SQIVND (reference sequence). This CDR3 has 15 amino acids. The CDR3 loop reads CASSISGGGNQPQHF. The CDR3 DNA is TGTGCCAGTAGTATATCTGGAGGGGGCAATCAGCCCCAGCATTTT. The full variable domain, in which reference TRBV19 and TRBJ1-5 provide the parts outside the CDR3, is DGGITQSPKYLFRKEGQNVTLSCEQNLNHDAMYWYRQDPGQGLRLIYYSQIVNDFQKGDIAEGYSVSREKKESFPLTVTSAQKNPTAFYLCASSISGGGNQPQHFGDGTRLSIL.

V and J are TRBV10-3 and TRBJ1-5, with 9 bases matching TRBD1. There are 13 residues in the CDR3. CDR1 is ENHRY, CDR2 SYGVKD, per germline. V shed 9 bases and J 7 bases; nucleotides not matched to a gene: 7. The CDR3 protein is CAISGQGDQPQHF. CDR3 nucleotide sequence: TGTGCCATTTCGGGACAGGGCGACCAGCCCCAGCATTTT.

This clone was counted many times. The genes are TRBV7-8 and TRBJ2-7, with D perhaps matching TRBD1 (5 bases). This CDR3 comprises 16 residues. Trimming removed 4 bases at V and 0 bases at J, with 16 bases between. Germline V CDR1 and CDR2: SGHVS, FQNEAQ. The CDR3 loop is CASSYNRQPFSYEQYF. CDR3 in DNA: TGTGCCAGCAGCTACAACCGACAGCCCTTCTCCTACGAGCAGTACTTC. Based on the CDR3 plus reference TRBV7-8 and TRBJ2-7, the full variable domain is GAGVSQSPRYKVAKRGQDVALRCDPISGHVSLFWYQQALGQGPEFLTYFQNEAQLDKSGLPSDRFFAERPEGSVSTLKIQRTQQEDSAVYLCASSYNRQPFSYEQYFGPGTRLTVT.

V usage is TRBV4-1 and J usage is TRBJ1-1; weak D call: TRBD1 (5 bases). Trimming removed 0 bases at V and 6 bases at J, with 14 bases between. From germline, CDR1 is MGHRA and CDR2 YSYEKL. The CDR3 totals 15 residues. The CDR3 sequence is CASSQDQGYGSEAFF. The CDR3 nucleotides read TGCGCCAGCAGCCAAGATCAGGGATATGGCTCTGAAGCTTTCTTT.

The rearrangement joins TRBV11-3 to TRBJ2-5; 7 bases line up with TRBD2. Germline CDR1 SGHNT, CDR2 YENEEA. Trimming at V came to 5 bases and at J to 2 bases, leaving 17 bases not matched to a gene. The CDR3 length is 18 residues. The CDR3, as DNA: TGTGCCAGCAGCCGTAGGGGCGTAAGCGGGATTGCTCAAGAGACCCAGTACTTC. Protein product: CASSRRGVSGIAQETQYF.

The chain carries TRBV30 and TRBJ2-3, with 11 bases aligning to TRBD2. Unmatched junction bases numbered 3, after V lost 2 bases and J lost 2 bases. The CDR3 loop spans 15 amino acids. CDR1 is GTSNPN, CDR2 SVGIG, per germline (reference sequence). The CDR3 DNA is TGTGCCTGGAGTATGACTAGCGGGATCACAGATACGCAGTATTTT. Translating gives CAWSMTSGITDTQYF.